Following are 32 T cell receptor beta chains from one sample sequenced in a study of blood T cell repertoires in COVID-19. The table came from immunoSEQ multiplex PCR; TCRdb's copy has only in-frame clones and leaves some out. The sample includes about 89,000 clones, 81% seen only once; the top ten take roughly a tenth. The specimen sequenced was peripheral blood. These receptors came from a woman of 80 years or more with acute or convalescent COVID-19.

This chain's CDR3 is CASSLGGGGNYGYTF. CDR3 nucleotides: TGTGCCAGCAGCTTAGGGGGAGGGGGTAACTATGGCTACACCTTC. The chain combines TRBV7-2 with TRBJ1-2, with a weak D call TRBD1 (6 bases). V was shortened by 1 base and J by 1 base, with 10 bases between the two germline ends. The CDR3 sequence is 15 residues long. Germline-derived CDR1 and CDR2 are SGHTA and FQGNSA.

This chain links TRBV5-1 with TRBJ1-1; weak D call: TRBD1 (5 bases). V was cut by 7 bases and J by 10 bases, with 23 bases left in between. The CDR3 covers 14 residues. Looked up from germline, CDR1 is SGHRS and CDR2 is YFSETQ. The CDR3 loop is CASRADSTAPIAFF. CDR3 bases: TGCGCCAGCCGTGCTGACTCGACAGCGCCCATAGCTTTCTTT.

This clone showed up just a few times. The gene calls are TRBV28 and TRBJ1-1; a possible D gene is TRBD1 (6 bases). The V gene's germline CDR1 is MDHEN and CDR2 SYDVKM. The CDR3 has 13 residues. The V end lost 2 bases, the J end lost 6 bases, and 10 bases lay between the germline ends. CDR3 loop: CASSLRGGPEAFF. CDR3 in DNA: TGTGCCAGCAGTTTACGTGGGGGCCCTGAAGCTTTCTTT.

The CDR3 is CSALEQGHSNQPQHF. For the CDR3, the DNA is TGCAGCGCCCTGGAGCAGGGTCATAGCAATCAGCCCCAGCATTTT. The chain links TRBV29-1 to TRBJ1-5; possible D gene TRBD1, 5 bases. The CDR3 contains 15 residues. The V gene lost 7 bases and the J gene lost 0 bases, with 16 bases spanning the gap. Looked up from germline, CDR1 is SQVTM and CDR2 is ANQGSEA.

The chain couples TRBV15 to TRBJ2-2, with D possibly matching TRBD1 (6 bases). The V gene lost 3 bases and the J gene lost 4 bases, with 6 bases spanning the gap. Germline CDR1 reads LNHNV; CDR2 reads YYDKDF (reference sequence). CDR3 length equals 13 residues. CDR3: CATSRDSTGELFF. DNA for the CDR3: TGTGCCACCAGCAGGGACAGCACCGGGGAGCTGTTTTTT.

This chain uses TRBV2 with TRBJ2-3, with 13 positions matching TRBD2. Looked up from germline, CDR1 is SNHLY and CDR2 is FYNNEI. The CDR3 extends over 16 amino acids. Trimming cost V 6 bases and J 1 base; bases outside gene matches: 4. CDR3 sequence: CASRGGLAGGTDTQYF. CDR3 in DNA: TGTGCCAGCAGAGGAGGACTAGCGGGGGGCACAGATACGCAGTATTTT. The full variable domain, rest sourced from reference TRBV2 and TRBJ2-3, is EPEVTQTPSHQVTQMGQEVILRCVPISNHLYFYWYRQILGQKVEFLVSFYNNEISEKSEIFDDQFSVERPDGSNFTLKIRSTKLEDSAMYFCASRGGLAGGTDTQYFGPGTRLTVL.

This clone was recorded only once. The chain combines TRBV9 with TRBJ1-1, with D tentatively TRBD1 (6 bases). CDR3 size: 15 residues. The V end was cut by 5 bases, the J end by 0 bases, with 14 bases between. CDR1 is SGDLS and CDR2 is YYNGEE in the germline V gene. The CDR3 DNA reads TGTGCCAGCAGACAGGGAGGGTCGTTGAACACTGAAGCTTTCTTT. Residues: CASRQGGSLNTEAFF.

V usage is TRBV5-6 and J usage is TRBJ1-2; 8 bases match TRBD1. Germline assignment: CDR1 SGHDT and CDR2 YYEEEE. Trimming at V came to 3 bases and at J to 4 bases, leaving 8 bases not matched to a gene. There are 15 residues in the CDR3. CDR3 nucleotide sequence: TGTGCCAGCAGCTCCGGCCAGGGGGCTCTCTATGGCTACACCTTC. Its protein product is CASSSGQGALYGYTF.

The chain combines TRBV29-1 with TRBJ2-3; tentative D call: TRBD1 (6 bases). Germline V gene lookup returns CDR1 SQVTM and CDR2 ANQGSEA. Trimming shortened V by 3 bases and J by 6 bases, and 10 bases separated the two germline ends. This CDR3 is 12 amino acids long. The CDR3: CSVDPQGDTQYF. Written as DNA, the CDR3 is TGCAGCGTTGACCCCCAGGGGGATACGCAGTATTTT.

The CDR3 loop reads CASSPQGQYNSPLHF. CDR3 nucleotides: TGTGCCAGCAGCCCTCAGGGACAATATAATTCACCCCTCCACTTT. The chain links TRBV11-2 to TRBJ1-6, with D maybe TRBD1 (6 bases). This CDR3 has 15 residues. V lost 5 bases and J 4 bases, leaving 12 bases between the germline ends. Germline lookup yields CDR1 SGHAT and CDR2 FQNNGV.

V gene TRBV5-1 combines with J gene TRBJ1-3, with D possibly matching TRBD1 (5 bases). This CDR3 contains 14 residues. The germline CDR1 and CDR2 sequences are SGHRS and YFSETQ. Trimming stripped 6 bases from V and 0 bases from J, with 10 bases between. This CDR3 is CASTLGGSGNTIYF. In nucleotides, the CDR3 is TGCGCCAGCACTCTGGGGGGCTCTGGAAACACCATATATTTT.

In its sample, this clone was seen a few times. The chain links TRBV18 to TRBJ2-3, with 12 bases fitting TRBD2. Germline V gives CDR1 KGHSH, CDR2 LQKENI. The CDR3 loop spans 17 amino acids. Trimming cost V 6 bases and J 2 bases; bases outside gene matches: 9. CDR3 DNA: TGTGCCAGCTCGAAGATGACTAGCGGGGGAACCACAGATACGCAGTATTTT. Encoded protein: CASSKMTSGGTTDTQYF.

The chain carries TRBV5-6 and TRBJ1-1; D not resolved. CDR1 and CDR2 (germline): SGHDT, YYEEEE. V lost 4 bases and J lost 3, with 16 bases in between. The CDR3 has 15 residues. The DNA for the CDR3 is TGTGCCAGCAGCCTACTCCCTGTATTGGACACTGAAGCTTTCTTT. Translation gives CASSLLPVLDTEAFF.

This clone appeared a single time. The CDR3 DNA reads TGTGCCAGCAGTTACTCGGCGGGGGACGAGCAGTACGTC. Its translation: CASSYSAGDEQYV. This chain uses TRBV6-6 with TRBJ2-7; TRBD2 matches at 7 bases. Germline V CDR1 and CDR2: MNHNY, SVGAGI (reference sequence). This CDR3 region has 13 residues. The V gene end was trimmed by 0 bases and the J gene end by 5 bases; junction bases not matched to a gene: 1.

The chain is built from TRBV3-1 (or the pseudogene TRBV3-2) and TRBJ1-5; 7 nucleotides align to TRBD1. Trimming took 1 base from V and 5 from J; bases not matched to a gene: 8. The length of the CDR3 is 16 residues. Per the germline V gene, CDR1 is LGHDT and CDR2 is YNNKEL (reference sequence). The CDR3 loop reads CASSQGNRGTHQPQHF. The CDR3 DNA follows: TGTGCCAGCAGCCAAGGGAACAGGGGTACCCATCAGCCCCAGCATTTT.

The CDR3 DNA is TGTGCCAGCAGCTTCGACAGTAGCAATCAGCCCCAGCATTTT. Translated, it gives CASSFDSSNQPQHF. The V gene is TRBV7-9, the J gene TRBJ1-5, with a weak D call TRBD1 (5 bases). There are 14 residues in the CDR3. The germline V gene encodes CDR1 SEHNR and CDR2 FQNEAQ (reference sequence). Between the trimmed V and J ends, which lost 3 bases and 0 bases, there was a span of 6 bases.

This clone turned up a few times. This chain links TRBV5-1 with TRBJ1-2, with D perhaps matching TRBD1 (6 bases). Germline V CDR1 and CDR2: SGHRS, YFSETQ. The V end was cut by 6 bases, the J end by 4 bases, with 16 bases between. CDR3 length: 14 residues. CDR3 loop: CASTPGEGGYGYTF. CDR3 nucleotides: TGCGCCAGCACCCCCGGGGAAGGGGGCTATGGCTACACCTTC.

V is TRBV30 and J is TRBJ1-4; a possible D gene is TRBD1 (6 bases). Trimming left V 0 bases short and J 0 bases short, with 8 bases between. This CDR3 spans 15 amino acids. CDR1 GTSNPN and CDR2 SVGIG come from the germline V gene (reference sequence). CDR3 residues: CAWSVGHSTNEKLFF. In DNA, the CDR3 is TGTGCCTGGAGTGTGGGACATTCAACTAATGAAAAACTGTTTTTT. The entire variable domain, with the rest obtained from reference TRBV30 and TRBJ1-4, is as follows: SQTIHQWPATLVQPVGSPLSLECTVEGTSNPNLYWYRQAAGRGLQLLFYSVGIGQISSEVPQNLSASRPQDRQFILSSKKLLLSDSGFYLCAWSVGHSTNEKLFFGSGTQLSVL.

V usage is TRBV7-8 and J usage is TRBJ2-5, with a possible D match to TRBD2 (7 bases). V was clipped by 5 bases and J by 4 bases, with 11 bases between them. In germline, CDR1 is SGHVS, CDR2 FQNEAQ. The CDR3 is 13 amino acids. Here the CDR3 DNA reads TGTGCCAGCAGCCGGGGGGCGACAGAGACCCAGTACTTC. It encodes CASSRGATETQYF.

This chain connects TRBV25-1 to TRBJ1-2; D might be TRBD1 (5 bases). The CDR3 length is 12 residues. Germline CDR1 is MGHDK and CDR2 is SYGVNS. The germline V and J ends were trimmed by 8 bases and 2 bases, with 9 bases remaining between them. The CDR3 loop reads CASGGGNYGYTF. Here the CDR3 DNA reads TGTGCCAGCGGGGGAGGGAACTATGGCTACACCTTC.

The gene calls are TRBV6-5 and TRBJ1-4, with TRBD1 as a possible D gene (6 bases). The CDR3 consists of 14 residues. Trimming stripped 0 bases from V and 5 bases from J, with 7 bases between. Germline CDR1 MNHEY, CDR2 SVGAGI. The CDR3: CASSYSQGNEKLFF. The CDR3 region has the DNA TGTGCCAGCAGTTACTCCCAGGGGAATGAAAAACTGTTTTTT.

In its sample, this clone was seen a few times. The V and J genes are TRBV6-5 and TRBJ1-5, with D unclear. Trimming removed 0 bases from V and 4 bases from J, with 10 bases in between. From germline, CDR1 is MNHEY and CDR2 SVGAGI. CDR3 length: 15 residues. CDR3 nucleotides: TGTGCCAGCAGTTACTCTGCGGGGTCGAATCAGCCCCAGCATTTT. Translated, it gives CASSYSAGSNQPQHF.

CDR3 protein: CAIRDRGEPQHF. The CDR3 bases are TGTGCCATCAGGGACAGGGGGGAGCCCCAGCATTTT. The chain carries TRBV10-3 and TRBJ1-5; 10 nucleotides line up with TRBD1. CDR3 size: 12 residues. Germline V gene data show CDR1 as ENHRY and CDR2 as SYGVKD. V dropped 6 bases and J dropped 8; count of bases not matched to a gene: 1.

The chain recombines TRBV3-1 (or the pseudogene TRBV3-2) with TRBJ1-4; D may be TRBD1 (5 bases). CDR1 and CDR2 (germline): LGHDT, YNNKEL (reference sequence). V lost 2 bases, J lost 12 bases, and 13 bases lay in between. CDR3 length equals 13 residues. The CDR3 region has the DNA TGTGCCAGCAGCCAACTAGGAGGGGACCAACTGTTTTTT. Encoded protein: CASSQLGGDQLFF.

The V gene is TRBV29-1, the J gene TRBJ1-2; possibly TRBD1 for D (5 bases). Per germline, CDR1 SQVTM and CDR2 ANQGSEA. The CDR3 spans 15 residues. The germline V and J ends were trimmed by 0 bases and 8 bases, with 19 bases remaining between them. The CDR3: CSVEDLGWGRGGYTF. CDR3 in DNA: TGCAGCGTTGAAGACCTAGGGTGGGGTAGGGGAGGCTACACCTTC.

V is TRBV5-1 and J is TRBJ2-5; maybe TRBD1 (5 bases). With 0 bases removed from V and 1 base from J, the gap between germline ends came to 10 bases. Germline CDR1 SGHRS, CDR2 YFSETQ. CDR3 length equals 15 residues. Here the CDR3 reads CASSLGRGLQETQYF. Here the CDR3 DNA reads TGCGCCAGCAGCTTGGGAAGGGGCCTCCAAGAGACCCAGTACTTC.

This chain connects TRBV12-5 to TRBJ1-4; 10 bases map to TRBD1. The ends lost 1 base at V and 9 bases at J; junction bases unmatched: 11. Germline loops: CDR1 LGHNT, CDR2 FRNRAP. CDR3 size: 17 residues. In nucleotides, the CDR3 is TGTGCTAGTGGTTTGGACCCTCCAGGGACAGGGGAAAAAAAACTGTTTTTT. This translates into CASGLDPPGTGEKKLFF.

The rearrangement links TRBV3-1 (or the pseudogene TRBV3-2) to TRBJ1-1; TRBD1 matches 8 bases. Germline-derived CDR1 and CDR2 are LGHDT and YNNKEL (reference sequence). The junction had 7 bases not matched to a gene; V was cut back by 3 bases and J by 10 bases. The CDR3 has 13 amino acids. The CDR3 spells CASSQETGVGAFF. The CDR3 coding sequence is TGTGCCAGCAGCCAGGAGACAGGGGTAGGAGCTTTCTTT.

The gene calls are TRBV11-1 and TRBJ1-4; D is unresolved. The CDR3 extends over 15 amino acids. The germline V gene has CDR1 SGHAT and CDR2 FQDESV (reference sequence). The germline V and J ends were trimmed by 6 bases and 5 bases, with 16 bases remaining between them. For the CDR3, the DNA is TGTGCCAGCAGTCTAATGGGAGGGCTGAATGAAAAACTGTTTTTT. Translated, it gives CASSLMGGLNEKLFF.

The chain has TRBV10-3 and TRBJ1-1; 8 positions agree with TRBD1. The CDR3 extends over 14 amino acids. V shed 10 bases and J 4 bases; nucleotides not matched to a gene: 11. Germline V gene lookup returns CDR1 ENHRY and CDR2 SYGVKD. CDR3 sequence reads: CATLPDRGSTEAFF. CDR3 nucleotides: TGTGCCACCCTTCCCGACAGGGGAAGCACTGAAGCTTTCTTT.

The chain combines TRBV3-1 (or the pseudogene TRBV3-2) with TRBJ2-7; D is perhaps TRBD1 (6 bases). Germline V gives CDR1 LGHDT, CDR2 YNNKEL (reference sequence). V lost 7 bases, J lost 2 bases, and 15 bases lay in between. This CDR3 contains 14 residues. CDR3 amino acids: CASNPPGHTYEQYF. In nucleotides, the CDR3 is TGTGCCAGCAACCCCCCGGGACACACCTACGAGCAGTACTTC.

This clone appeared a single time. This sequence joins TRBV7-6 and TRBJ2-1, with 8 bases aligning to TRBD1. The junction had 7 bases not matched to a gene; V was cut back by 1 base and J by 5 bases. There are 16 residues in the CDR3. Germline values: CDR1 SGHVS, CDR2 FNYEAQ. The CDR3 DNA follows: TGTGCCAGCAGCTTAGTAGGACAGGGCCGGGACAATGAGCAGTTCTTC. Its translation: CASSLVGQGRDNEQFF.